This TCR beta chain was sequenced in a study of shared clonotypes between healthy human individuals. As for the study in general: Three CD4 naive, three CD4 memory, two CD8 naive and one CD8 memory plate were used per donor.

CD45RO-negative, CCR7-positively selected cells formed the naive CD8 fraction, excluding terminally differentiated effector memory CD45RA+ cells. Study-level findings and limits: Generally, naive subsets came out with larger estimated richness than memory subsets. Owing to a small donor count, the genetic and exposure-history diversity represented was limited.

This was a deep-level run. Assay: immunoSEQ multiplex PCR; the TCRdb copy retains only in-frame clones and omits some. The sample contains 2 million to 2.5 million clones, about 93% of which appear only once. The germline CDR1 and CDR2 sequences are MNHEY and SMNVEV (reference sequence). The CDR3 contains 13 residues. Trimming left V 2 bases short and J 6 bases short, with 8 bases between. The count of this clone is one. The antigen is unknown. The chain combines TRBV27 with TRBJ1-5; no firm D call. The specimen sequenced was naive CD8+ T cells from PBMCs. This clonotype was sampled from a man aged 18 to 29 in good health. Some clones in this sample may be carry-over from other donors' samples. CDR3: CASSLIVGQPQHF. The CDR3 nucleotides read TGTGCCAGCAGTTTAATAGTCGGTCAGCCCCAGCATTTT.